One and the same sample provided the 22 T cell receptor beta chains below, sequenced in a study of blood T cells in healthy people across ages. The second PCR ran about 6 to 12 cycles with a sample-barcoded 5' primer and J-beta primers. TCRdb re-called the 5' RACE reads through MiXCR, storing one row per CDR3 protein. The table includes 700,000 to 900,000 distinct CDR3 sequences, 25% to 30% detected once. These same data were also listed under a study on T cells of mothers and their children.

Sequences were obtained from blood. These receptors all come from a boy aged 5-17 years in good health.

Here the CDR3 reads CSVDGGRDTGELFF. The CDR3 region has the DNA TGCAGCGTTGATGGGGGCAGGGACACCGGGGAGCTGTTTTTT. The chain uses TRBV29-1 and TRBJ2-2, with a weak D call TRBD1 (6 bases). The CDR3 loop spans 14 amino acids. The germline V and J ends were trimmed by 3 bases and 3 bases, with 11 bases remaining between them. Germline V gene sequence: CDR1 SQVTM, CDR2 ANQGSEA.

This clonotype was detected only a few times. The chain carries TRBV15 and TRBJ2-7; the D gene could be TRBD1 or TRBD2 (6 bases each). Trimming pared 2 bases from V and 2 bases from J, leaving 19 bases between. The CDR3 has 17 amino acids. CDR1 is LNHNV, CDR2 YYDKDF, per germline (reference sequence). CDR3 sequence reads: CATSRPRGQSFAYEQYF. The CDR3 DNA reads as TGTGCCACCAGCAGACCCCGGGGGCAGAGTTTTGCCTACGAGCAGTACTTC. Full variable domain (missing parts from reference TRBV15 and TRBJ2-7): DAMVIQNPRYQVTQFGKPVTLSCSQTLNHNVMYWYQQKSSQAPKLLFHYYDKDFNNEADTPDNFQSRRPNTSFCFLDIRSPGLGDTAMYLCATSRPRGQSFAYEQYFGPGTRLTVT.

This clonotype was counted only a few times. The chain recombines TRBV18 with TRBJ1-5; 7 bases line up with TRBD1. The CDR3 runs 14 residues. Trimming at V came to 2 bases and at J to 11 bases, leaving 9 bases not matched to a gene. The germline gives CDR1 KGHSH, CDR2 LQKENI. The CDR3 sequence: CASSPEAGGNAQHF. CDR3 DNA sequence: TGTGCCAGCTCACCAGAGGCAGGGGGGAACGCCCAGCATTTT.

This clonotype appeared a single time. The CDR3 loop reads CASSPKSGTAFYGYTF. CDR3 sequence (DNA): TGCGCCAGCAGCCCCAAAAGCGGGACCGCATTCTATGGCTACACCTTC. The V gene is TRBV5-1, the J gene TRBJ1-2; tentative D call: TRBD1 (5 bases). Germline CDR1 and CDR2: SGHRS and YFSETQ. Trimming stripped 4 bases from V and 4 bases from J, with 20 bases between. The CDR3 totals 16 residues. Full variable domain (remainder filled in from reference TRBV5-1 and TRBJ1-2): KAGVTQTPRYLIKTRGQQVTLSCSPISGHRSVSWYQQTPGQGLQFLFEYFSETQRNKGNFPGRFSGRQFSNSRSEMNVSTLELGDSALYLCASSPKSGTAFYGYTFGSGTRLTVV.

The chain is built from TRBV7-9 and TRBJ2-7, with 12 bases matching TRBD1. Germline V gene sequence: CDR1 SEHNR, CDR2 FQNEAQ (reference sequence). This CDR3 has 12 residues. With 8 bases clipped from V and 6 bases from J, the junction kept 2 bases outside the gene matches. CDR3 bases: TGTGCCAGCGGGGACAGGGGGCCCGAGCAGTACTTC. It codes for CASGDRGPEQYF.

The table lists this clonotype with a few counts. The gene calls are TRBV4-1 and TRBJ1-2; tentative D call: TRBD1 (5 bases). The germline V gene encodes CDR1 MGHRA and CDR2 YSYEKL. The V end was cut by 0 bases, the J end by 4 bases, with 9 bases between. This CDR3 has 14 amino acids. For the CDR3, the DNA is TGCGCCAGCAGCCAAGAAGACAGCGTCTATGGCTACACCTTC. Protein product: CASSQEDSVYGYTF.

This clonotype was found a few times. The chain combines TRBV13 with TRBJ2-5, with TRBD2 matching 9 bases. Trimming took 4 bases from V and 5 from J; bases not matched to a gene: 11. The CDR3 has 16 amino acids. Per germline, CDR1 PRHDT and CDR2 FYEKMQ (reference sequence). CDR3 region: CASSSSAGGRRETQYF. The CDR3 bases are TGTGCCAGCAGCTCCTCAGCGGGGGGTCGTAGGGAGACCCAGTACTTC.

The J gene is TRBJ2-1, the V gene TRBV5-5; TRBD2 matches at 12 bases. The CDR3 is made up of 18 amino acids. The J segment lost 1 base and the V segment lost 3 bases, leaving 8 bases of the junction unmatched. Germline loops: CDR1 SGHKS, CDR2 YYEKEE (reference sequence). In DNA, the CDR3 is TGTGCCAGCAGCTCCCGGCTAGCGGGGGGGAGGTCCTACAATGAGCAGTTCTTC. This gives the protein CASSSRLAGGRSYNEQFF. Together with reference TRBV5-5 and TRBJ2-1, the CDR3 gives the full variable domain: DAGVTQSPTHLIKTRGQQVTLRCSPISGHKSVSWYQQVLGQGPQFIFQYYEKEERGRGNFPDRFSARQFPNYSSELNVNALLLGDSALYLCASSSRLAGGRSYNEQFFGPGTRLTVL.

This clonotype appeared a few times. This chain uses TRBV15 with TRBJ1-2, with D possibly being TRBD1 (6 bases). Trimming took 4 bases from V and 4 from J, leaving 10 bases between them. Germline V gives CDR1 LNHNV, CDR2 YYDKDF (reference sequence). The CDR3 contains 13 residues. The CDR3 region is CATSKDSFYGYTF. CDR3 nucleotides: TGTGCCACCAGCAAGGACAGCTTCTATGGCTACACCTTC. The full variable domain, rest sourced from reference TRBV15 and TRBJ1-2, is DAMVIQNPRYQVTQFGKPVTLSCSQTLNHNVMYWYQQKSSQAPKLLFHYYDKDFNNEADTPDNFQSRRPNTSFCFLDIRSPGLGDTAMYLCATSKDSFYGYTFGSGTRLTVV.

The CDR3 here is CSARDRGRMNTEAFF. In DNA form, the CDR3 reads TGCAGTGCTAGAGATCGGGGCAGGATGAACACTGAAGCTTTCTTT. V usage is TRBV20-1 and J usage is TRBJ1-1; possible D gene TRBD1, 5 bases. Germline-derived CDR1 and CDR2 are DFQATT and SNEGSKA (reference sequence). The CDR3 is 15 residues long. V dropped 0 bases and J dropped 0 bases, with 11 bases sitting between them.

The J gene is TRBJ2-5, the V gene TRBV5-1; D might be TRBD2 (6 bases). Germline V CDR1 and CDR2: SGHRS, YFSETQ. CDR3 size: 16 residues. Trimming removed 4 bases from V and 0 bases from J, with 16 bases in between. The CDR3, as DNA: TGCGCCAGCAGCCCCAATGGCGGGGAGTACCAAGAGACCCAGTACTTC. Its translation is CASSPNGGEYQETQYF.

This clonotype was detected only a few times. The chain uses TRBV30 and TRBJ1-1, with TRBD1 as a possible D gene (5 bases). Germline V lookup: CDR1 GTSNPN, CDR2 SVGIG (reference sequence). V lost 3 bases and J lost 0, with 20 bases in between. The length of the CDR3 is 17 residues. DNA for the CDR3: TGTGCCTGGAGAGGCGAAGGGACGGCCCCACTGAACACTGAAGCTTTCTTT. This encodes CAWRGEGTAPLNTEAFF.

A few counts support this clonotype. The chain is built from TRBV6-5 and TRBJ2-1; D is unclear. The CDR3 is 15 amino acids. Germline V gene data show CDR1 as MNHEY and CDR2 as SVGAGI. V lost 4 bases, J lost 0 bases, and 10 bases lay in between. CDR3 loop: CASSSGRSSYNEQFF. The CDR3 bases are TGTGCCAGCAGTTCCGGGCGGAGCTCCTACAATGAGCAGTTCTTC.

This clonotype was detected only a few times. This chain links TRBV3-1 with TRBJ1-2; unclear D gene. From germline, CDR1 is LGHDT and CDR2 YNNKEL (reference sequence). The CDR3 has 15 amino acids. V was pared by 1 base and J by 2 bases, with 11 bases between. CDR3 region: CASSQGGNPNYGYTF. CDR3 bases: TGTGCCAGCAGCCAAGGCGGCAACCCAAACTATGGCTACACCTTC.

The V call is TRBV12-3 or TRBV12-4, the J call TRBJ2-5; D possibly corresponds to TRBD2 (5 bases). V dropped 3 bases and J dropped 2 bases, with 13 bases sitting between them. This CDR3 region has 15 residues. The CDR3 DNA sequence: TGTGCCAGCAGTTTCGGGGTCATCCCACAAGAGACCCAGTACTTC. Protein: CASSFGVIPQETQYF.

This chain uses TRBV9 with TRBJ2-7, with 10 bases identical to TRBD1. V gave up 2 bases and J gave up 5 bases; unmatched junction bases: 7. This CDR3 is built from 15 residues. The germline gives CDR1 SGDLS, CDR2 YYNGEE. In nucleotides, the CDR3 is TGTGCCAGCAGCGTGTCGGGACAGGGGTCCAACGAGCAGTACTTC. It encodes CASSVSGQGSNEQYF.

V is TRBV29-1 and J is TRBJ2-6, with D possibly matching TRBD1 (5 bases). The CDR3 has 16 amino acids. Germline CDR1 and CDR2: SQVTM and ANQGSEA. Deletions cut 3 bases from V and 0 bases from J, with 12 bases between. The CDR3, as DNA: TGCAGCGTTGAGTACAGGCATAGCTCTGGGGCCAACGTCCTGACTTTC. Amino acid sequence: CSVEYRHSSGANVLTF.

This clonotype was seen more than once but under ten times. The chain joins TRBV20-1 to TRBJ2-1; TRBD2 matches 7 bases. The trim removed 4 bases at V and 0 bases at J, leaving 12 bases unmatched. CDR3 length: 17 amino acids. Germline CDR1 is DFQATT and CDR2 is SNEGSKA (reference sequence). CDR3 protein: CSAKRERDFSSYNEQFF. CDR3 sequence (DNA): TGCAGTGCTAAGAGGGAGCGGGACTTCAGCTCCTACAATGAGCAGTTCTTC.

V gene TRBV7-2 combines with J gene TRBJ1-5, with D unclear. V was cut by 4 bases and J by 0 bases, with 16 bases left in between. This CDR3 contains 17 residues. Germline V gives CDR1 SGHTA, CDR2 FQGNSA. Written as DNA, the CDR3 is TGTGCCAGCAGCTCCCGTGACCCACCGGGTAGCAATCAGCCCCAGCATTTT. Translation: CASSSRDPPGSNQPQHF.

This chain links TRBV5-1 with TRBJ2-2, with 7 positions matching TRBD2. The CDR3 has 16 amino acids. Germline assignment: CDR1 SGHRS and CDR2 YFSETQ. V dropped 0 bases and J dropped 6; count of bases not matched to a gene: 8. For the CDR3, the DNA is TGCGCCAGCAGCTTGGCCTGGCGGGAGAGTGCCGGGGAGCTGTTTTTT. The encoded protein is CASSLAWRESAGELFF. The whole variable domain, remainder taken from reference TRBV5-1 and TRBJ2-2, is KAGVTQTPRYLIKTRGQQVTLSCSPISGHRSVSWYQQTPGQGLQFLFEYFSETQRNKGNFPGRFSGRQFSNSRSEMNVSTLELGDSALYLCASSLAWRESAGELFFGEGSRLTVL.

V and J are TRBV27 and TRBJ1-1; D not certain. The V gene's germline CDR1 is MNHEY and CDR2 SMNVEV (reference sequence). This CDR3 region has 13 residues. The V end was cut by 9 bases, the J end by 0 bases, with 11 bases between. CDR3 nucleotides: TGTGCCAGTAGAGTAGCTATGAACACTGAAGCTTTCTTT. This translates into CASRVAMNTEAFF.

The chain employs TRBV20-1 and TRBJ1-2; perhaps TRBD1 as D (5 bases). CDR1 DFQATT and CDR2 SNEGSKA come from the germline V gene (reference sequence). Trimming took 4 bases from V and 3 from J, leaving 12 bases between them. The CDR3 runs 13 residues. CDR3 residues: CSAKQATDYGYTF. The CDR3 region has the DNA TGCAGTGCTAAACAGGCTACCGACTATGGCTACACCTTC.